Each of the 20 T cell receptor beta chains below was sequenced from the same sample in a study of human T cells and chemical hapten exposure. As to time point: pre-sensitization, week 0. Indicated treatment: therapeutic diphenylcyclopropenone sensitization with weekly scalp DPC. TCRdb redid the calling of the RACE reads with MiXCR, one entry per CDR3 protein. The sample lists roughly 120,000 distinct CDR3 sequences, about 13% occurring once. The sample was whole blood, taken in connection with sensitization to the hapten diphenylcyclopropenone (DPC). The receptors shown here come from a woman aged 18-30 years with alopecia areata. Some clones in this sample may be carry-over from other donors' samples.

There are many counts of this clonotype. This sequence joins TRBV20-1 and TRBJ1-5; D uncertain. The CDR3 runs 14 residues. The V and J ends lost 6 bases and 2 bases respectively, with 14 bases between them. Per the germline V gene, CDR1 is DFQATT and CDR2 is SNEGSKA (reference sequence). CDR3 bases: TGCAGTGCCCCCCGTGGAGGAGGCAATCAGCCCCAGCATTTT. The encoded protein is CSAPRGGGNQPQHF.

J is TRBJ2-1 and V is TRBV20-1; tentatively, D is TRBD2 (5 bases). The V end was cut by 6 bases, the J end by 7 bases, with 16 bases between. Germline V lookup: CDR1 DFQATT, CDR2 SNEGSKA (reference sequence). CDR3 length: 13 residues. The CDR3 sequence is CSAPSKAANEQFF. CDR3 DNA sequence: TGCAGTGCCCCTAGCAAGGCGGCAAATGAGCAGTTCTTC.

This clonotype was seen ten or more times. The rearrangement joins TRBV28 to TRBJ2-3, with D unclear. Per the germline V gene, CDR1 is MDHEN and CDR2 is SYDVKM. This CDR3 has 15 residues. The V gene lost 6 bases and the J gene lost 1 base, with 14 bases spanning the gap. CDR3 in amino acids: CASSPRGLGTDTQYF. The CDR3 DNA is TGTGCCAGCAGCCCCCGCGGCCTCGGCACAGATACGCAGTATTTT.

The chain recombines TRBV11-2 with TRBJ2-2; D is unclear. The CDR3 length is 17 residues. Trimming removed 0 bases at V and 8 bases at J, with 19 bases between. Germline V gives CDR1 SGHAT, CDR2 FQNNGV. The DNA of the CDR3 is TGTGCCAGCAGCTTAGAACTACTAAACCTCAAGGCGGGGGAGCTGTTTTTT. Translation gives CASSLELLNLKAGELFF.

At least ten counts were recorded for this clonotype. The rearrangement joins TRBV2 to TRBJ1-4; 7 bases fit TRBD1. Germline CDR1 reads SNHLY; CDR2 reads FYNNEI. V gave up 6 bases and J gave up 5 bases; unmatched junction bases: 6. The CDR3 has 14 amino acids. The CDR3 here is CASSYRDRNEKLFF. CDR3 DNA: TGTGCCAGCAGCTACCGGGACAGAAATGAAAAACTGTTTTTT.

This clonotype has at least ten counts. V is TRBV6-2 or TRBV6-3 and J is TRBJ1-1; no firm D call. Deletions cut 5 bases from V and 4 bases from J, with 14 bases between. Germline V CDR1 and CDR2: MNHEY, SVGEGT. The CDR3 covers 14 residues. CDR3 sequence: CASSPPYGITEAFF. The CDR3 DNA reads as TGTGCCAGCAGTCCCCCGTACGGGATCACTGAAGCTTTCTTT.

This sequence joins TRBV7-2 and TRBJ1-5; D unresolved. The CDR3 length is 16 residues. V was trimmed by 5 bases and J by 4 bases, leaving 18 bases between them. Looked up from germline, CDR1 is SGHTA and CDR2 is FQGNSA. This chain's CDR3 is CASSPTRQSGNQPQHF. The DNA of the CDR3 is TGTGCCAGCAGCCCGACCCGTCAATCCGGAAATCAGCCCCAGCATTTT.

In this sample, this clonotype turned up many times. The chain uses TRBV3-1 and TRBJ1-4, with D unresolved. Germline-derived CDR1 and CDR2 are LGHDT and YNNKEL (reference sequence). The V end was cut by 2 bases, the J end by 2 bases, with 12 bases between. The CDR3 totals 16 residues. The CDR3 protein is CASSQRSGVTNEKLFF. CDR3 in DNA: TGTGCCAGCAGCCAAAGGTCTGGGGTGACTAATGAAAAACTGTTTTTT. The variable domain in full, completed from reference TRBV3-1 and TRBJ1-4, reads DTAVSQTPKYLVTQMGNDKSIKCEQNLGHDTMYWYKQDSKKFLKIMFSYNNKELIINETVPNRFSPKSPDKAHLNLHINSLELGDSAVYFCASSQRSGVTNEKLFFGSGTQLSVL.

This clonotype showed up many times. The CDR3 DNA is TGCAGCGTTGAAGATCGAAGGAAGGGCTACACCTTC. It codes for CSVEDRRKGYTF. The chain combines TRBV29-1 with TRBJ1-2, with D unresolved. This CDR3 region has 12 residues. Germline lookup yields CDR1 SQVTM and CDR2 ANQGSEA. Between the trimmed V and J ends, which lost 0 bases and 8 bases, there was a span of 10 bases.

The rearrangement uses TRBV15 and TRBJ2-5; maybe TRBD1 (6 bases). CDR3 length: 13 amino acids. Between the trimmed V and J ends, which lost 0 bases and 4 bases, there was a span of 6 bases. Germline V CDR1 and CDR2: LNHNV, YYDKDF (reference sequence). The CDR3 is CATSRETGETQYF. CDR3 DNA: TGTGCCACCAGCAGAGAGACAGGAGAGACCCAGTACTTC.

There are many counts of this clonotype. V and J are TRBV7-4 and TRBJ1-4; D uncertain. Trimming took 5 bases from V and 0 from J, leaving 10 bases between them. This CDR3 is 15 amino acids long. Germline CDR1 SGHVT, CDR2 SQSDAQ. The CDR3 sequence: CASSPRHPTNEKLFF. CDR3 nucleotides: TGTGCCAGCAGCCCTAGACACCCAACTAATGAAAAACTGTTTTTT.

The chain carries TRBV30 and TRBJ2-1; no clear D gene. From germline, CDR1 is GTSNPN and CDR2 SVGIG (reference sequence). V was cut by 2 bases and J by 3 bases, with 14 bases left in between. The CDR3 totals 15 residues. CDR3 amino acids: CAWSIGRPFYNEQFF. In nucleotides, the CDR3 is TGTGCCTGGAGTATCGGCAGGCCCTTCTACAATGAGCAGTTCTTC.

This clonotype was recorded a few times. The V call is TRBV7-9, the J call TRBJ2-6; D perhaps matches TRBD1 (5 bases). Trimming removed 6 bases from V and 1 base from J, with 10 bases in between. This CDR3 is 15 amino acids long. Germline V lookup: CDR1 SEHNR, CDR2 FQNEAQ (reference sequence). CDR3 residues: CASRNYRSGANVLTF. The CDR3 DNA reads TGTGCCAGCAGAAATTACAGGTCTGGGGCCAACGTCCTGACTTTC. Based on the CDR3 plus reference TRBV7-9 and TRBJ2-6, the full variable domain is DTGVSQNPRHKITKRGQNVTFRCDPISEHNRLYWYRQTLGQGPEFLTYFQNEAQLEKSRLLSDRFSAERPKGSFSTLEIQRTEQGDSAMYLCASRNYRSGANVLTFGAGSRLTVL.

This clonotype was seen more than once but under ten times. The gene calls are TRBV18 and TRBJ1-4; tentative D call: TRBD1 (5 bases). The CDR3 length is 15 residues. Germline V gene data show CDR1 as KGHSH and CDR2 as LQKENI. The germline V and J ends were trimmed by 6 bases and 3 bases, with 14 bases remaining between them. CDR3 protein: CASSLADTSNEKLFF. In DNA form, the CDR3 reads TGTGCCAGCTCCCTAGCGGACACTTCTAATGAAAAACTGTTTTTT. Drawing the rest from reference TRBV18 and TRBJ1-4, the complete variable domain is NAGVMQNPRHLVRRRGQEARLRCSPMKGHSHVYWYRQLPEEGLKFMVYLQKENIIDESGMPKERFSAEFPKEGPSILRIQQVVRGDSAAYFCASSLADTSNEKLFFGSGTQLSVL.

The J gene is TRBJ2-1, the V gene TRBV7-2, with D maybe TRBD2 (6 bases). Trimming removed 5 bases from V and 6 bases from J, with 14 bases in between. The CDR3 has 14 residues. The germline V gene encodes CDR1 SGHTA and CDR2 FQGNSA. The CDR3 sequence is CASSRGDLPNEQFF. Here the CDR3 DNA reads TGTGCCAGCAGCCGCGGGGACTTGCCCAATGAGCAGTTCTTC.

This clonotype was seen many times. The chain combines TRBV11-2 with TRBJ1-1; 10 bases are a match to TRBD1. Germline V gene lookup returns CDR1 SGHAT and CDR2 FQNNGV. This CDR3 spans 17 amino acids. V shed 4 bases and J 0 bases; nucleotides not matched to a gene: 8. The DNA of the CDR3 is TGTGCCAGCAGCTCGACAGGGGGCCAGTCGATGAACACTGAAGCTTTCTTT. It encodes CASSSTGGQSMNTEAFF. Supplemented by reference TRBV11-2 and TRBJ1-1, the full variable domain reads EAGVAQSPRYKIIEKRQSVAFWCNPISGHATLYWYQQILGQGPKLLIQFQNNGVVDDSQLPKDRFSAERLKGVDSTLKIQPAKLEDSAVYLCASSSTGGQSMNTEAFFGQGTRLTVV.

There are many counts of this clonotype. The chain carries TRBV30 and TRBJ2-7, with D maybe TRBD2 (5 bases). Trimming took 0 bases from V and 2 from J, leaving 11 bases between them. Germline CDR1 is GTSNPN and CDR2 is SVGIG (reference sequence). CDR3 size: 14 residues. CDR3 DNA: TGTGCCTGGAGTGTACGTGGAGGTACCTACGAGCAGTACTTC. As protein: CAWSVRGGTYEQYF.

This clonotype was counted at least ten times. V and J are TRBV20-1 and TRBJ1-4; D ambiguous. Per germline, CDR1 DFQATT and CDR2 SNEGSKA (reference sequence). V lost 0 bases, J lost 5 bases, and 7 bases lay in between. The CDR3 is made up of 13 amino acids. The CDR3 region has the DNA TGCAGTGCTAGAGACAGTCCCAATGAAAAACTGTTTTTT. Residues: CSARDSPNEKLFF.

The rearrangement links TRBV10-1 to TRBJ2-1; maybe TRBD1 (7 bases). CDR3 size: 17 residues. Trimming removed 7 bases from V and 3 bases from J, with 22 bases in between. Germline CDR1 WNHNN, CDR2 SYGVQD (reference sequence). DNA of the CDR3: TGCGCCAGCACGGGGGAATTAGGGGACAGCGTCTACAATGAGCAGTTCTTC. It translates to CASTGELGDSVYNEQFF.

Ten or more counts support this clonotype. The J gene is TRBJ1-3, the V gene TRBV18; 7 nucleotides match TRBD1. With V trimmed by 6 bases and J by 3 bases, 8 bases remained unmatched. The CDR3 has 15 residues. Germline-derived CDR1 and CDR2 are KGHSH and LQKENI. For the CDR3, the DNA is TGTGCCAGCTCGCCTCAAGGGGGCTTTGGAAACACCATATATTTT. Translation gives CASSPQGGFGNTIYF.